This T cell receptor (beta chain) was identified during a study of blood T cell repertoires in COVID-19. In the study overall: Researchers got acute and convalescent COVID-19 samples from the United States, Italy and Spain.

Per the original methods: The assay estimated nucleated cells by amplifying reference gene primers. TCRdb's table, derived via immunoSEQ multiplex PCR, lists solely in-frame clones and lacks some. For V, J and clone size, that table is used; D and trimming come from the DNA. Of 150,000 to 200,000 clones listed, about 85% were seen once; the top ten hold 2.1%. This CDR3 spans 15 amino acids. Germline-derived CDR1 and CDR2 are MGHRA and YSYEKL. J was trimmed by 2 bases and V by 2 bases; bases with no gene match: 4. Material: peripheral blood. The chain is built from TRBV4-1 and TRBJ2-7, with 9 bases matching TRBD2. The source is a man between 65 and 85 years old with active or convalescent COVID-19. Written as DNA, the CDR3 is TGCGCCAGCAGCCAATCAGCGGGAGGAACCTACGAGCAGTACTTC. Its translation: CASSQSAGGTYEQYF.